In this sample, the clone carrying this T cell receptor beta chain turned up many times. Its target is not known. Trimming left V 3 bases short and J 2 bases short, with 16 bases between. Germline lookup yields CDR1 DFQATT and CDR2 SNEGSKA (reference sequence). The CDR3 covers 15 residues. TCRdb recomputed calls from the multiplex PCR reads with MiXCR, one row per CDR3 protein. The data contain approximately 250,000 distinct CDR3 sequences, under 40% of them seen just once; the ten biggest clones take up approximately 3.5%. The record originates from a study of breast tumors, draining lymph nodes, adjacent tissues. Study-wide points: Luminal-like breast cancer showed significantly greater tumor-nontumor repertoire similarity than basal-like breast cancer did. That most tumor T cells come from lymph nodes remained unproven. Tumors had less TCR diversity than lymph nodes, more than nontumor tissue. The data were judged consistent with most tumor T cells coming from lymph node and expanding in tumor.

Axillary draining lymph nodes of breast cancer patients supplied the node samples. Sequencing input: axillary lymph node tissue. This sequence joins TRBV20-1 and TRBJ1-2; D remains unclear. This receptor was identified in a female donor with breast cancer. Some clones in this sample may be carry-over from other donors' samples. The CDR3 DNA sequence: TGCAGTGCTAGCGATTTTGCGGGTGCAAACTATGGCTACACCTTC. It yields the protein CSASDFAGANYGYTF.